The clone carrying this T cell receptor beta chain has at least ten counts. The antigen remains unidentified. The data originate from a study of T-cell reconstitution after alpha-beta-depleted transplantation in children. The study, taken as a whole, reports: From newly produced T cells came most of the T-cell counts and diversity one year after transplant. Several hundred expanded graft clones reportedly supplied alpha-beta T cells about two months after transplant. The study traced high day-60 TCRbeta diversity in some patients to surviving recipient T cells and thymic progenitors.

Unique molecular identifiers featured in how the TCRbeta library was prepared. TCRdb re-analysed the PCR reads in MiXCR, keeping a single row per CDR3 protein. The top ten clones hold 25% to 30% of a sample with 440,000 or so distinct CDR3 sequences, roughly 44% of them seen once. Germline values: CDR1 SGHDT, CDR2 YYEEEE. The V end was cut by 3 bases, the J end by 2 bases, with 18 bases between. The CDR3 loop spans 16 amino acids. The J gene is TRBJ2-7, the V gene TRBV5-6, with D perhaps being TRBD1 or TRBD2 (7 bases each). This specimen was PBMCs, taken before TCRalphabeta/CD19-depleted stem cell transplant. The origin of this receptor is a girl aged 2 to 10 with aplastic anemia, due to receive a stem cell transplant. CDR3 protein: CASSSARRGTAYEQYF. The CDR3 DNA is TGTGCCAGCAGCTCCGCCAGGCGGGGGACAGCCTACGAGCAGTACTTC.